The 18 T cell receptor beta chains below were found in one sample sequenced in a study of T-cell reconstitution after alpha-beta-depleted transplantation in children. This sample's TCRbeta library carried unique molecular identifier barcodes. TCRdb passed the PCR reads through MiXCR, listing each CDR3 protein once. The sample includes some 400,000 distinct CDR3 sequences, about 20% of them seen just once. The sequences come from PBMCs from the stem cell graft donor, collected from the stem cell graft. Receptor source: a human donor who donated a stem cell graft to a child with acute myeloid leukemia.

The rearrangement links TRBV20-1 to TRBJ2-7; 9 bases align to TRBD2. Trimming cost V 6 bases and J 6 bases; bases outside gene matches: 12. There are 14 residues in the CDR3. Germline CDR1 is DFQATT and CDR2 is SNEGSKA (reference sequence). In DNA, the CDR3 is TGCAGTGCATTCACCGGGACTAGCCGGGGCGAGCAGTACTTC. The encoded protein is CSAFTGTSRGEQYF.

This clonotype was counted a few times. The V and J genes are TRBV18 and TRBJ2-2; TRBD2 aligns across 7 bases. Trimming removed 2 bases from V and 2 bases from J; junction bases left unmatched: 5. The CDR3 runs to 16 residues. Per the germline V gene, CDR1 is KGHSH and CDR2 is LQKENI. In nucleotides, the CDR3 is TGTGCCAGCTCACCAGGGACTACCTTAAACACCGGGGAGCTGTTTTTT. Its protein product is CASSPGTTLNTGELFF.

The chain uses TRBV29-1 and TRBJ1-1, with 7 nucleotides matching TRBD1. V was clipped by 5 bases and J by 4 bases; unmatched bases: 7. The CDR3 covers 13 residues. The germline V gene has CDR1 SQVTM and CDR2 ANQGSEA. Written as DNA, the CDR3 is TGCAGCGTTCGGGACAGCCCTGGCACTGAAGCTTTCTTT. Translated, it gives CSVRDSPGTEAFF.

This clonotype was seen repeatedly, ten times or more. The rearrangement uses TRBV12-3 or TRBV12-4 and TRBJ2-5; D perhaps matches TRBD2 (6 bases). The CDR3 is 13 amino acids. The V end lost 5 bases, the J end lost 4 bases, and 11 bases lay between the germline ends. The DNA of the CDR3 is TGTGCCAGCAGTCATCAGGGAGGAGAGACCCAGTACTTC. Its translation is CASSHQGGETQYF.

This chain connects TRBV4-3 to TRBJ2-1, with D perhaps TRBD1 (5 bases). The germline gives CDR1 LGHNA, CDR2 YSLEER. Trimming took 0 bases from V and 3 from J, leaving 12 bases between them. The CDR3 contains 16 residues. CDR3 nucleotides: TGCGCCAGCAGCCAAGATCTTACAGGATACTACAATGAGCAGTTCTTC. This sequence encodes CASSQDLTGYYNEQFF.

This clonotype was detected a few times. V gene TRBV29-1 combines with J gene TRBJ1-2; no firm D call. Trimming cost V 5 bases and J 8 bases, with 18 bases left between them. The CDR3 covers 13 residues. Germline lookup yields CDR1 SQVTM and CDR2 ANQGSEA. The CDR3 loop reads CSVLQRDYGGYTF. The CDR3, as DNA: TGCAGCGTTCTCCAACGGGATTACGGAGGCTACACCTTC. Combining the CDR3 with reference TRBV29-1 and TRBJ1-2 gives the whole variable domain SAVISQKPSRDICQRGTSLTIQCQVDSQVTMMFWYRQQPGQSLTLIATANQGSEATYESGFVIDKFPISRPNLTFSTLTVSNMSPEDSSIYLCSVLQRDYGGYTFGSGTRLTVV.

A word on this clonotype: A much larger clonotype is one base distant, so this may be a read error. The chain has TRBV20-1 and TRBJ2-1; no firm D call. The CDR3 has 14 residues. CDR1 and CDR2 from the germline V gene are DFQATT and SNEGSKA (reference sequence). CDR3 region: CSAPRPSPYNEQSF. Here the CDR3 DNA reads TGCAGTGCCCCCCGGCCCTCCCCCTACAATGAGCAGTCCTTC.

V is TRBV7-2 and J is TRBJ2-2, with 7 bases matching TRBD1. The CDR3 length is 15 residues. CDR1 and CDR2 (germline): SGHTA, FQGNSA. Germline trimming cut 3 bases from V and 2 bases from J; bases unmatched to any gene: 3. For the CDR3, the DNA is TGTGCCAGCAGCTTCAGGGGGACAAACACCGGGGAGCTGTTTTTT. It is translated as CASSFRGTNTGELFF.

The V gene is TRBV20-1, the J gene TRBJ2-3; D possibly corresponds to TRBD2 (6 bases). In germline, CDR1 is DFQATT, CDR2 SNEGSKA (reference sequence). V was cut by 4 bases and J by 4 bases, with 12 bases left in between. The CDR3 extends over 13 amino acids. The CDR3 spells CSAMRDSPDTQYF. The CDR3 nucleotides read TGCAGTGCTATGCGGGATAGTCCAGATACGCAGTATTTT.

The chain uses TRBV15 and TRBJ2-1; 14 positions agree with TRBD2. The CDR3 is 15 residues long. Germline loops: CDR1 LNHNV, CDR2 YYDKDF (reference sequence). The V gene end was trimmed by 5 bases and the J gene end by 12 bases; junction bases not matched to a gene: 9. CDR3 in amino acids: CATSRGLAGGGWQFF. CDR3 DNA: TGTGCCACCAGCCGCGGACTAGCGGGAGGCGGTTGGCAGTTCTTC.

The chain has TRBV4-3 and TRBJ2-1; D is perhaps TRBD2 (6 bases). The length of the CDR3 is 16 residues. Trimming removed 3 bases from V and 10 bases from J, with 22 bases in between. Germline CDR1 reads LGHNA; CDR2 reads YSLEER. The chain's CDR3 is CASSHERGLRGGEQFF. CDR3 DNA: TGCGCCAGCAGCCATGAACGCGGACTACGCGGAGGGGAGCAGTTCTTC.

The CDR3 region is CASSQAGLFYEQFF. Written as DNA, the CDR3 is TGCGCCAGCAGTCAAGCGGGATTGTTCTATGAGCAGTTCTTC. The chain uses TRBV5-1 and TRBJ2-1, with 7 bases aligning to TRBD2. The CDR3 has 14 residues. V gave up 5 bases and J gave up 8 bases; unmatched junction bases: 10. Germline CDR1 SGHRS, CDR2 YFSETQ.

The chain combines TRBV27 with TRBJ2-2; D is undetermined. Germline loops: CDR1 MNHEY, CDR2 SMNVEV (reference sequence). The CDR3 length is 14 residues. With 5 bases removed from V and 8 bases from J, the gap between germline ends came to 15 bases. This CDR3 is CASSILTSKGELFF. The CDR3 DNA is TGTGCCAGCAGTATCCTGACTTCCAAGGGGGAGCTGTTTTTT.

The chain recombines TRBV5-1 with TRBJ2-3, with TRBD2 matching 12 bases. Germline CDR1 and CDR2: SGHRS and YFSETQ. Trimming took 7 bases from V and 0 from J; bases not matched to a gene: 6. This CDR3 is built from 16 residues. Here the CDR3 DNA reads TGCGCCAGCGAGTGGGGGACTAGCGGGAGCACAGATACGCAGTATTTT. Translation: CASEWGTSGSTDTQYF.

V is TRBV28 and J is TRBJ2-7, with a tentative D call TRBD1 (6 bases). This CDR3 has 16 residues. CDR1 and CDR2 from the germline V gene are MDHEN and SYDVKM. V lost 2 bases to trimming and J lost 2 bases, with 16 bases between them. The CDR3 loop reads CASSLRGIIHPYEQYF. The CDR3 coding sequence is TGTGCCAGCAGTTTAAGGGGGATAATTCACCCCTACGAGCAGTACTTC. The whole variable domain, remainder taken from reference TRBV28 and TRBJ2-7, is DVKVTQSSRYLVKRTGEKVFLECVQDMDHENMFWYRQDPGLGLRLIYFSYDVKMKEKGDIPEGYSVSREKKERFSLILESASTNQTSMYLCASSLRGIIHPYEQYFGPGTRLTVT.

This clonotype was observed at least ten times. The rearrangement links TRBV5-1 to TRBJ2-3; D gene ambiguous. Germline CDR1 is SGHRS and CDR2 is YFSETQ. Deletions cut 4 bases from V and 4 bases from J, with 10 bases between. The CDR3 consists of 13 residues. CDR3: CASSPQSSDTQYF. CDR3 in DNA: TGCGCCAGCAGCCCCCAGTCCTCAGATACGCAGTATTTT.

The V call is TRBV5-1, the J call TRBJ2-3; 15 bases align to TRBD2. Germline V gene sequence: CDR1 SGHRS, CDR2 YFSETQ. CDR3 length: 17 residues. J was trimmed by 0 bases and V by 3 bases; bases with no gene match: 2. CDR3 sequence reads: CASSYGLAGGSTDTQYF. CDR3 DNA sequence: TGCGCCAGCAGCTATGGACTAGCGGGAGGGAGCACAGATACGCAGTATTTT.

The genes are TRBV6-1 and TRBJ2-7; D ambiguous. Trimming took 7 bases from V and 0 from J, leaving 13 bases between them. This CDR3 comprises 14 residues. From germline, CDR1 is MNHNS and CDR2 SASEGT. The CDR3 DNA reads as TGTGCCAGCATGTCCAGGCTTAGCTCCTACGAGCAGTACTTC. As protein: CASMSRLSSYEQYF.